This TCR beta chain appears in the sequencing data of a study of tumor-infiltrating lymphocytes in primary liver carcinoma. Study-level findings and limits: Tumor specimens were characterized by a significantly higher top-250-clone fraction than blood (p = 0.039).

This CDR3 comprises 15 residues. Germline V gene data show CDR1 as MNHEY and CDR2 as SVGAGI. From unsorted bulk tissue weighing about 20-32 mg, DNA and RNA were co-extracted. Through surgical resection, the patients' primary liver carcinoma was treated. With 500 to 650 ng total RNA as template and a constant-region primer, TCR beta cDNA was made. Three rounds of nested multiplex PCR with slightly modified ARM-PCR produced TCR beta libraries. A C-beta reverse primer and TRBV1-TRBV30 forward primers served in each of the first two PCR rounds, at 10 cycles apiece. TCRdb reanalysed the multiplex PCR reads using MiXCR and keeps one entry per CDR3 protein. The profile shows 100,000 or so distinct CDR3 sequences, around 84% of them singletons. On this clonotype: The antigen is unknown. One end of the junction fails to match germline, which may point to a read error.

The sequence was collected from a man aged 35 to 55 with primary liver carcinoma and hepatitis B virus infection. The sample taken for sequencing was liver tumor tissue from sampling region 3. As for subset: tumor region T3, left-lateral pole. The V gene is TRBV6-5, the J gene TRBJ2-1, with D perhaps matching TRBD1 (5 bases). DNA for the CDR3: TGTGCCAGCATTTACGCCGGACATGCGAACAATGAGCAGTTCTTT. As protein: CASIYAGHANNEQFF.